This T cell receptor beta chain was recovered during a study of blood T cell repertoires in COVID-19. Study information: There were acute and convalescent COVID-19 samples, and they came from the United States, Italy and Spain.

Only in-frame clones appear in the TCRdb table, and some are missing; sequencing was by immunoSEQ multiplex PCR. The sample has approximately 170,000 clones; about 81% are singletons. Germline CDR1 MGHDK, CDR2 SYGVNS. The CDR3 is 13 amino acids. J lost 10 bases, V lost 3 bases, and 6 bases had no gene match. Sequenced material: peripheral blood. The chain has TRBV25-1 and TRBJ1-2, with 9 bases aligning to TRBD1. The sequence came from a human donor in a cohort sampled during active COVID-19. The CDR3 region has the DNA TGTGCCAGCAGTGATGGACAGGGGCGTAACTACACCTTC. This translates into CASSDGQGRNYTF.